The 4 T cell receptor beta chains below come from one sample, sequenced in a study of T-cell reconstitution after alpha-beta-depleted transplantation in children. Unique molecular identifiers were incorporated during preparation of the TCRbeta library. TCRdb redid the calling of the PCR reads with MiXCR, one entry per CDR3 protein. This table has about 340,000 distinct CDR3 sequences, about an eighth appearing once. Here the sequenced sample was PBMCs, taken from the stem cell graft. Receptors originate from a human donor who donated a stem cell graft to a child with Fanconi anemia.

This clonotype was counted at least ten times. Here the CDR3 DNA reads TGTGCCAGCAGCTTAGCACAGAACACCGGGGAGCTGTTTTTT. As protein: CASSLAQNTGELFF. The J gene is TRBJ2-2, the V gene TRBV7-9; D unresolved. Germline V lookup: CDR1 SEHNR, CDR2 FQNEAQ (reference sequence). V gave up 0 bases and J gave up 1 base, with 3 bases separating them. This CDR3 region has 14 residues.

This clonotype was recorded a few times. This sequence joins TRBV5-4 and TRBJ1-2; TRBD1 is a possible D gene (5 bases). CDR1 and CDR2 from the germline V gene are SGHNT and YYREEE (reference sequence). Trimming left V 9 bases short and J 4 bases short, with 10 bases between. This CDR3 has 11 amino acids. CDR3: CATGQSYGYTF. In DNA, the CDR3 is TGTGCCACCGGACAAAGCTATGGCTACACCTTC.

This clonotype has ten or more counts. The chain recombines TRBV9 with TRBJ2-1; no definite D call. With 0 bases removed from V and 0 bases from J, the gap between germline ends came to 4 bases. This CDR3 region has 14 residues. Germline lookup yields CDR1 SGDLS and CDR2 YYNGEE. CDR3 residues: CASSVESSYNEQFF. The DNA of the CDR3 is TGTGCCAGCAGCGTAGAGAGCTCCTACAATGAGCAGTTCTTC.

In this sample, this clonotype turned up many times. The genes are TRBV18 and TRBJ2-2; D might be TRBD1 (5 bases). CDR1 and CDR2 (germline): KGHSH, LQKENI. This CDR3 is 16 amino acids long. Deletions cut 5 bases from V and 4 bases from J, with 17 bases between. The CDR3 nucleotides are TGTGCCAGCTCATACCGAAGGGGTGACTCCACCGGGGAGCTGTTTTTT. Protein sequence: CASSYRRGDSTGELFF.